The clone carrying this TCR beta chain has a single count. Its antigen is currently unknown. 200 to 250 ng DNA, around 30,000 T cell genomes, went into each sorted-subset replicate PCR. TCRdb keeps only in-frame clones here, not all; method: immunoSEQ multiplex PCR. The table includes approximately 600,000 clones, approximately 95% detected once. This entry is derived from a study of shared clonotypes between healthy human individuals. Study-level points and caveats: Generation of non-shared clonotypes was less probable than generation of clonotypes shared by all four donors.

Naivety among CD8 cells was defined by CD45RO negativity and positive CCR7 selection, thereby excluding terminally differentiated effector memory CD45RA+ cells. The receptor was derived from a woman aged 25-40 years in good health. Material: naive CD8+ T cells sorted from blood.

The CDR3 bases are TGTGCCAGCAGCAAGACAGGCATGAACACTGAAGCTTTCTTT. It specifies CASSKTGMNTEAFF. This sequence joins TRBV7-8 and TRBJ1-1; D is possibly TRBD1 (6 bases). Germline V lookup: CDR1 SGHVS, CDR2 FQNEAQ. Between the trimmed V and J ends, which lost 5 bases and 0 bases, there was a span of 10 bases. CDR3 length: 14 amino acids.